This paragraph reports one T cell receptor beta chain. The antigen remains undetermined. The sample comes from a study of graft-versus-host responses after intestinal transplantation. Study context: For 2 to 4 years after anti-thymocyte globulin induction, all recipients took tacrolimus and steroids. Whole-study results and caveats: Graft-versus-host to host-versus-graft clonal ratios in allografts were high in patients with graft-donor T cell macrochimerism.

Per the germline V gene, CDR1 is SGDLS and CDR2 is YYNGEE. The CDR3 runs to 14 residues. V lost 1 base, J lost 3 bases, and 3 bases stayed unmatched. The method was immunoSEQ multiplex PCR; TCRdb's version includes in-frame clones alone and lacks a portion of them. The table lists about 28,000 clones, around 85% of them singletons, with approximately 20% in the top ten. The source is a human donor who received an intestinal transplant. The sample in question was unstimulated CD8+ T cells sorted from spleen or lymph node cells, obtained before intestinal transplant. The chain employs TRBV9 and TRBJ2-5, with 7 bases aligning to TRBD2. CDR3 DNA: TGTGCCAGCAGCGTATGGGGAGGGGAAGAGACCCAGTACTTC. Residues: CASSVWGGEETQYF.